This is a list of T cell receptor beta chains from one sample in a study of human T cells and chemical hapten exposure. In TCRdb, the RACE reads were re-called with MiXCR into one record per CDR3 protein. The sample has 95,000 to 130,000 distinct CDR3 sequences, over 10% seen once. This specimen consisted of whole blood, obtained in connection with sensitization to the hapten diphenylcyclopropenone (DPC). These receptors were taken from a woman aged 45-60 years with alopecia areata. Some clones in this sample may be carry-over from other donors' samples. CDR3s include the opening cysteine and the closing phenylalanine or tryptophan. A D gene is named only where the DNA matches it firmly. Size tells how often a clone was seen (once, few, many) or the class of an expanded clone, and some rows leave it out.

TRBJ2-7 TRBD2 many TRBV27 TGTGCCAGCAGTTCTCGACTAGCGGGAAGGCCGTGGGAGCAGTACTTC CASSSRLAGRPWEQYF
TRBJ1-1 NA NA TRBV4-3 TGCGCCAGCAGCCAAGTGCCAGTCATGAACACTGAAGCTTTCTTT CASSQVPVMNTEAFF
TRBJ2-2 NA few TRBV12-3/TRBV12-4 TGTGCCAGCAGCCCTAACGCCCTCCGACAGAGTCCGAACACCGGGGAGCTGTTTTTT CASSPNALRQSPNTGELFF
TRBJ1-2 NA NA TRBV12-3/TRBV12-4 TGTGCCAGCAACCTCCGACAGAGCCTCAACTATGGCTACACCTTC CASNLRQSLNYGYTF
TRBJ1-1 NA few TRBV6-1 TGTGCCAGCAGTGAAGCAAGGCTGGGGGCTGAAGCTTTCTTT CASSEARLGAEAFF
TRBJ1-2 NA many TRBV7-2 TGTGCCAGCAGCTTAATTGCACAGAGCTATGGCTACACCTTC CASSLIAQSYGYTF
TRBJ1-2 TRBD1 few TRBV28 TGTGCCAGCACCCCGGACAGGTTCTATGGCTACACCTTC CASTPDRFYGYTF
TRBJ2-5 TRBD1 few TRBV7-6 TGTGCCAGCTCCGACAGGGGAGAGGAGACCCAGTACTTC CASSDRGEETQYF
TRBJ2-2 NA many TRBV28 TGTGCCAGCAGAAAGGGGAGGAGCGGGGAGCTGTTTTTT CASRKGRSGELFF
TRBJ1-4 NA NA TRBV6-6 TGTGCCAGCAGGAGCCCGGACGGTCATAAAGAAAAACTGTTTTTT CASRSPDGHKEKLFF
TRBJ2-7 NA few TRBV29-1 TGCAGCGTTGAAGGTTGGGACAACTACGAGCAGTACTTC CSVEGWDNYEQYF
TRBJ1-4 TRBD1 NA TRBV9 TGTGCCAGCAGCCCGCAGACAGGGAAATTAGAAAAACTGTTTTTT CASSPQTGKLEKLFF
TRBJ2-2 NA NA TRBV12-3/TRBV12-4 TGTGCCAGCAGTTCAGGGAGGACGGGGAGCGGGGAGCTGTTTTTT CASSSGRTGSGELFF
TRBJ1-5 NA few TRBV6-4 TGTGCCAGCAGTGACTCGAAGGGACTTCTTCAGCCCCAGCATTTT CASSDSKGLLQPQHF
TRBJ2-7 NA NA TRBV10-3 TGTGCCATCAGCGGCAGCCCGCCCTACGAGCAGTACTTC CAISGSPPYEQYF
TRBJ1-1 NA many TRBV5-6 TGTGCCAGCAGCTGGACAGTGAACACTGAAGCTTTCTTT CASSWTVNTEAFF
TRBJ1-6 NA many TRBV28 TGTGCCAGCAGTTTCCCGAATTCACCCCTCCACTTT CASSFPNSPLHF
TRBJ1-1 NA many TRBV6-5 TGTGCCAGCTCGAAGTGGAACACTGAAGCTTTCTTT CASSKWNTEAFF
TRBJ2-1 TRBD1 many TRBV9 TGTGCCAGCAGCGTCGCGGGACAGGAATACAATGAGCAGTTCTTC CASSVAGQEYNEQFF
TRBJ2-3 TRBD2 many TRBV5-5 TGTGCCAGCAGTCGCATAGCGGGGGGGCCGACAGATACGCAGTATTTT CASSRIAGGPTDTQYF
TRBJ1-4 TRBD1 few TRBV6-5 TGTGCCAGCAGTTCCTTCGGGACAGCGAATGAAAAACTGTTTTTT CASSSFGTANEKLFF
TRBJ2-5 NA few TRBV7-8 TGTGCCAGCAAAAATGGGCCCATAGAGACCCAGTACTTC CASKNGPIETQYF
TRBJ2-1 TRBD2 many TRBV7-2 TGTGCCAGCAGCCCCCGACTAGCGGGAATCGACAATGAGCAGTTCTTC CASSPRLAGIDNEQFF
TRBJ1-2 NA NA TRBV5-4 TGTGCCAGCAGCTTTATAGAAGGGAGATATGGCTACACCTTC CASSFIEGRYGYTF
TRBJ2-7 NA many TRBV28 TGTGCCAGCAGTTTATCAGAAACCTACGAGCAGTACTTC CASSLSETYEQYF
TRBJ1-5 TRBD1 NA TRBV20-1 TGCAGTGCTAGTGCCCAGGGGGGTCAGCCCCAGCATTTT CSASAQGGQPQHF
TRBJ1-2 NA many TRBV20-1 TGCAGTGCTAGATCTCGGGACAAGGATTATGGCTACACCTTC CSARSRDKDYGYTF
TRBJ1-1 NA NA TRBV6-6 TGTGCCAGCAGTTACTCGGCAGGGCCCGAAGCTTTCTTT CASSYSAGPEAFF
TRBJ2-7 TRBD1 many TRBV5-1 TGCGCCAGCAGCTGGACGGGACAGTCCTACGAGCAGTACTTC CASSWTGQSYEQYF
TRBJ2-7 NA NA TRBV29-1 TGCAGCGCATCGGACGGACCTAGGAGGGAGCAGTACTTC CSASDGPRREQYF
TRBJ2-5 NA NA TRBV4-2 TGTGCCAGCAGCCAATTGCCTGGATCTTCCGCAGGGGAGACCCAGTACTTC CASSQLPGSSAGETQYF
TRBJ2-1 TRBD1 few TRBV28 TGTGCCAGCACCAACTCAGGACAGGGAAGCAATGAGCAGTTCTTC CASTNSGQGSNEQFF
TRBJ2-1 NA NA TRBV29-1 TGCAGCGTTAGTAGGAGGGGAAATGAGCAGTTCTTC CSVSRRGNEQFF
TRBJ1-1 NA few TRBV10-1 TGCGCCAGCAGTGAGTCAGGGGTGAACACTGAAGCTTTCTTT CASSESGVNTEAFF
TRBJ1-1 NA once TRBV10-2 TGCGCCAGCAGTGACCCCGGTCTGGGCACTGAAGCTTTCTTT CASSDPGLGTEAFF
TRBJ1-2 NA many TRBV20-1 TGCAGTGCTACAGAGCCCGAATCGTATGGCTACACCTTC CSATEPESYGYTF
TRBJ1-2 NA few TRBV2 TGTGCCAGCAGTGATCTCGCCCCTACCTATGGCTACACCTTC CASSDLAPTYGYTF
TRBJ2-3 NA many TRBV29-1 TGCAGCGTCCAGGCGCCGGGACTTTCCCGCACAGATACGCAGTATTTT CSVQAPGLSRTDTQYF
TRBJ1-5 NA NA TRBV28 TGTGCCAGCAGTTTGCGGGGGTACAATCAGCCCCAGCATTTT CASSLRGYNQPQHF
TRBJ2-6 NA NA TRBV9 TGTGCCAGCAGCGGAACAGGGTCTGGGGCCAACGTCCTGACTTTC CASSGTGSGANVLTF
TRBJ1-1 NA NA TRBV21-1 TGTGCCAGCAGCAAAGAGGGACAGGAAAAACTGAACACTGAAGCTTTCTTT CASSKEGQEKLNTEAFF
TRBJ1-2 NA many TRBV18 TGTGCCAGCTCACCGGAGGTGGATGGCTACACCTTC CASSPEVDGYTF
TRBJ1-2 NA few TRBV2 TGTGCCAGCAACTCCGGCCGAACGACAGGCAGCGGCTACACCTTC CASNSGRTTGSGYTF
TRBJ1-1 NA many TRBV7-9 TGTGCCAGCAGCTTAATACCGAACACTGAAGCTTTCTTT CASSLIPNTEAFF
TRBJ1-5 NA few TRBV9 TGTGCCAGCAGCGTGGGGATGGGGGACCAGCCCCAGCATTTT CASSVGMGDQPQHF
TRBJ2-7 NA many TRBV7-6 TGTGCCAGCAGCCCTCGAACGGGAGGACAGGGCCCACCCTACGAGCAGTACTTC CASSPRTGGQGPPYEQYF
TRBJ2-2 NA NA TRBV12-2 TGTGCAAGTCGCTTAGGACGCGGCGGGGAGCTGTTTTTT CASRLGRGGELFF
TRBJ2-7 NA NA TRBV6-5 TGTGCCAGCAGTTACTCAGCCGTTAGCGTATACGAGCAGTACTTC CASSYSAVSVYEQYF
TRBJ1-6 NA many TRBV4-1 TGCGCCAGCAGCCAAGAAGGCCTGGGCGGGAGCATGTCACCCCTCCACTTT CASSQEGLGGSMSPLHF
TRBJ2-5 TRBD1 many TRBV7-2 TGTGCCAGCAGCGGGTCGGCAGGGGGTGGATGGACCCAGTACTTC CASSGSAGGGWTQYF
TRBJ1-1 TRBD1 many TRBV18 TGTGCCAGCTCAACAGGGGGCCGGGGTGAAGCTTTCTTT CASSTGGRGEAFF